This TCR beta chain comes out of a study of cytomegalovirus exposure and HLA in healthy donors. Findings and limits, study-wide: Listed as cytomegalovirus-associated were over 150 TCR beta chains.

As to this clone: Its antigen remains unidentified.

The donors were part of the roughly 130-subject validation cohort, which stood apart from the roughly 670-subject first cohort. Some clones are missing from TCRdb's copy, which holds only in-frame ones; the method was immunoSEQ multiplex PCR. This table holds tens of thousands of clones, about four fifths found once. Germline V gene lookup returns CDR1 LGHNA and CDR2 YSLEER. The CDR3 consists of 15 residues. J lost 5 bases, V lost 0 bases, and 5 bases had no gene match. The chain has TRBV4-3 and TRBJ2-5, with 8 bases identical to TRBD2. Sequenced input: PBMCs. This clonotype was obtained from a woman aged 18-29 years in good health and CMV-seropositive. Here the CDR3 reads CASSQEAGGSETQYF. The CDR3 DNA sequence: TGCGCCAGCAGCCAAGAGGCGGGGGGCTCGGAGACCCAGTACTTC.